This is a list of T cell receptor beta chains from one sample in a study of beta chain features in type 1 diabetes. Produced via immunoSEQ multiplex PCR; TCRdb's table is partial and in-frame only. This sample has a few hundred thousand clones; around 9.9% occur once, and the top ten carry 1% to 1.5%. Input material: central memory CD4+ T cells from blood. These receptor sequences come from a man aged 18-30 years in good health. CDR3s include the opening cysteine and the closing phenylalanine or tryptophan. A D gene is named only where the DNA matches it firmly. Size values are once, few and many counts, or a class for expanded clones, and some rows have none.

D	J	length	size	V	CDR3	DNA
-	TRBJ2-7	15	-	TRBV7-2	CASSLSVSVDYEQYF	TGTGCCAGCAGCCTGTCGGTTAGCGTTGACTACGAGCAGTACTTC
TRBD2	TRBJ2-3	15	-	TRBV30	CAWSVPGGDTDTQYF	TGTGCCTGGAGTGTTCCGGGAGGCGACACAGATACGCAGTATTTT
-	TRBJ2-7	16	-	TRBV11-2	CASSLALAGEYYEQYF	TGTGCCAGCAGCTTAGCGCTGGCAGGTGAATACTACGAGCAGTACTTC
-	TRBJ1-1	10	few	TRBV30	CGGRGTEAFF	TGTGGGGGACGAGGCACTGAAGCTTTCTTT
TRBD1	TRBJ1-1	14	few	TRBV2	CASSEQGANTEAFF	TGTGCCAGCAGCGAACAGGGGGCGAACACTGAAGCTTTCTTT
-	TRBJ2-2	15	-	TRBV5-4	CASSLGGPGTGELFF	TGTGCCAGCAGCTTGGGTGGTCCGGGCACCGGGGAGCTGTTTTTT
TRBD1	TRBJ1-2	13	few	TRBV30	CAQLPGQSYGYTF	TGTGCCCAACTTCCGGGACAGAGCTATGGCTACACCTTC
-	TRBJ2-7	14	few	TRBV11-2	CASSRDRRNYEQYF	TGTGCCAGCAGCAGAGACAGGCGAAACTACGAGCAGTACTTC
-	TRBJ2-2	17	-	TRBV9	CASSVVASRGNTGELFF	TGTGCCAGCAGCGTAGTCGCGTCACGGGGGAACACCGGGGAGCTGTTTTTT
TRBD2	TRBJ2-3	12	few	TRBV7-2	CASSRGVGAQYF	TGTGCCAGCAGCCGGGGGGTTGGAGCGCAGTATTTT
-	TRBJ1-1	13	-	TRBV29-1	CIVVVALNTEAFF	TGCATCGTTGTTGTCGCATTGAACACTGAAGCTTTCTTT
-	TRBJ2-2	16	-	TRBV21-1	CASSGQASLNTGELFF	TGTGCCAGCAGCGGCCAGGCGTCCCTAAACACCGGGGAGCTGTTTTTT
TRBD2	TRBJ2-7	16	many	TRBV12-5	CASGLQLAGGFYEQYF	TGTGCTAGTGGTTTGCAACTAGCGGGAGGGTTCTACGAGCAGTACTTC
TRBD1	TRBJ2-7	14	few	TRBV29-1	CSVEGDSGMDEQYF	TGCAGCGTTGAGGGGGACAGCGGCATGGACGAGCAGTACTTC
TRBD2	TRBJ2-1	16	few	TRBV11-2	CASSLEEGLWYNEQFF	TGTGCCAGCAGCTTAGAGGAGGGACTATGGTACAATGAGCAGTTCTTC
-	TRBJ1-2	14	few	TRBV30	CAWSVMGGYYGYTF	TGTGCCTGGAGTGTAATGGGGGGCTACTATGGCTACACCTTC
-	TRBJ2-2	15	-	TRBV2	CASSAQRANTGELFF	TGTGCCAGCAGTGCCCAGCGGGCCAACACCGGGGAGCTGTTTTTT
-	TRBJ1-4	14	few	TRBV10-3	CAISQAEQNEKLFF	TGTGCCATCAGTCAGGCCGAGCAGAATGAAAAACTGTTTTTT
-	TRBJ1-1	12	many	TRBV29-1	CSGRQMNTEAFF	TGCAGCGGGCGACAGATGAACACTGAAGCTTTCTTT
-	TRBJ2-5	15	-	TRBV7-2	CASSLGGTPGEAQYF	TGTGCCAGCAGCTTAGGAGGGACCCCCGGGGAGGCCCAGTACTTC
TRBD1	TRBJ2-1	16	few	TRBV6-6	CASSKRDRAYDNEQFF	TGTGCCAGCAGTAAAAGGGACAGGGCTTACGACAATGAGCAGTTCTTC
-	TRBJ2-7	14	-	TRBV29-1	CSAGAGQLSYEQYF	TGCAGCGCTGGGGCGGGCCAACTCTCCTACGAGCAGTACTTC
TRBD1	TRBJ2-3	14	few	TRBV11-1	CASSLDRNLDTQYF	TGTGCCAGCAGCTTGGACAGGAACTTAGATACGCAGTATTTT
-	TRBJ2-3	16	-	TRBV13	CASSSRQRSSTDTQYF	TGTGCCAGCAGCAGTCGACAGCGTTCTAGCACAGATACGCAGTATTTT
TRBD2	TRBJ2-7	14	-	TRBV29-1	CSAVPGLARYEQYF	TGCAGCGCAGTACCGGGACTAGCGAGATACGAGCAGTACTTC
TRBD1	TRBJ1-1	13	few	TRBV28	CASSLLGTGRAFF	TGTGCCAGCAGTTTATTAGGGACAGGGAGAGCTTTCTTT
TRBD2	TRBJ2-1	15	few	TRBV4-2	CASSQDFGTSAEQFF	TGTGCCAGCAGCCAAGACTTCGGGACTAGTGCTGAGCAGTTCTTC
-	TRBJ2-3	14	few	TRBV7-2	CASSSDVSTDTQYF	TGTGCCAGCAGCTCCGACGTAAGCACAGATACGCAGTATTTT
TRBD2	TRBJ2-2	15	many	TRBV18	CASSPLAETGGELFF	TGTGCCAGCTCACCCCTAGCGGAGACGGGCGGGGAGCTGTTTTTT
-	TRBJ1-5	12	-	TRBV30	CAWREGEQPQHF	TGTGCCTGGAGAGAGGGGGAGCAGCCCCAGCATTTT
-	TRBJ1-2	14	-	TRBV2	CASSEVRGNYGYTF	TGTGCCAGCAGTGAAGTCAGAGGGAATTATGGCTACACCTTC
-	TRBJ2-1	14	few	TRBV29-1	CSVDAAGAANEQFF	TGCAGCGTTGACGCGGCGGGGGCCGCCAATGAGCAGTTCTTC
-	TRBJ2-2	13	-	TRBV29-1	CSVAPQGNGELFF	TGCAGCGTTGCCCCTCAGGGAAACGGGGAGCTGTTTTTT
-	TRBJ2-1	10	many	TRBV20-1	CSAVSSEQFF	TGCAGTGCTGTATCAAGTGAGCAGTTCTTC
-	TRBJ2-1	13	few	TRBV28	CASSIRTKNEQFF	TGTGCCAGCAGTATCCGGACCAAAAATGAGCAGTTCTTC
TRBD1	TRBJ2-3	16	-	TRBV2	CASSPGTGPSTDTQYF	TGTGCCAGCAGTCCCGGGACAGGGCCTAGCACAGATACGCAGTATTTT
-	TRBJ2-3	12	-	TRBV2	CASSERTDTQYF	TGTGCCAGCAGTGAACGAACAGATACGCAGTATTTT
TRBD1	TRBJ2-6	15	many	TRBV7-6	CASSRDRAGANVLTF	TGTGCCAGCAGCCGGGACAGAGCTGGGGCCAACGTCCTGACTTTC
TRBD2	TRBJ2-1	15	few	TRBV7-8	CASTRAGGLYNEQFF	TGTGCCAGCACCAGGGCGGGAGGACTTTACAATGAGCAGTTCTTC
-	TRBJ2-1	15	few	TRBV28	CASTFRGLLGNEQFF	TGTGCCAGCACTTTCCGGGGTCTCCTAGGCAATGAGCAGTTCTTC
TRBD1	TRBJ2-1	15	few	TRBV2	CASSLSQGARNEQFF	TGTGCCAGCAGCCTTTCCCAGGGGGCTCGGAATGAGCAGTTCTTC
TRBD2	TRBJ2-7	17	few	TRBV12-5	CASGFWAGGVPAYEQYF	TGTGCTAGTGGTTTCTGGGCGGGAGGTGTCCCGGCCTACGAGCAGTACTTC
-	TRBJ2-1	14	-	TRBV6-5	CASSASSSYNEQFF	TGTGCCAGCAGTGCGAGCAGCTCCTACAATGAGCAGTTCTTC
TRBD2	TRBJ2-1	15	-	TRBV5-4	CASSLAGLAPNEQFF	TGTGCCAGCAGCTTGGCGGGACTAGCGCCTAATGAGCAGTTCTTC
-	TRBJ2-2	17	-	TRBV30	CAWSRAPRLANTGELFF	TGTGCCTGGAGTCGGGCCCCGCGTTTGGCGAACACCGGGGAGCTGTTTTTT
-	TRBJ2-7	13	-	TRBV7-2	CATGNSGAYEQYF	TGTGCCACAGGGAATAGCGGCGCCTACGAGCAGTACTTC
-	TRBJ2-3	15	-	TRBV11-2	CASSSGSAATDTQYF	TGTGCCAGCAGCTCAGGCTCCGCAGCCACAGATACGCAGTATTTT
TRBD2	TRBJ2-1	15	-	TRBV5-1	CASSLNSGTYNEQFF	TGCGCCAGCAGCTTGAATAGCGGGACGTACAATGAGCAGTTCTTC
-	TRBJ2-1	13	-	TRBV7-3	CASTLDRYNEQFF	TGTGCCAGCACCCTCGACAGGTACAATGAGCAGTTCTTC
-	TRBJ2-7	15	many	TRBV7-2	CASSLDGGLGYEQYF	TGTGCCAGCAGCTTAGATGGGGGGTTGGGCTACGAGCAGTACTTC
-	TRBJ2-3	13	few	TRBV7-9	CASSIGGADTQYF	TGTGCCAGCAGCATAGGAGGAGCAGATACGCAGTATTTT
-	TRBJ2-1	14	few	TRBV11-2	CASSLERVINEQFF	TGTGCCAGCAGCTTAGAGCGGGTTATCAATGAGCAGTTCTTC
-	TRBJ1-1	13	-	TRBV7-9	CASSLGWNTEAFF	TGTGCCAGCAGCTTAGGTTGGAACACTGAAGCTTTCTTT
-	TRBJ2-3	12	-	TRBV7-9	CASRPTGDTQYF	TGTGCCAGCAGACCGACCGGAGATACGCAGTATTTT
TRBD1	TRBJ2-3	16	many	TRBV23-1	CASSQSGTGGTDTQYF	TGCGCCAGCAGTCAATCAGGGACAGGGGGCACAGATACGCAGTATTTT